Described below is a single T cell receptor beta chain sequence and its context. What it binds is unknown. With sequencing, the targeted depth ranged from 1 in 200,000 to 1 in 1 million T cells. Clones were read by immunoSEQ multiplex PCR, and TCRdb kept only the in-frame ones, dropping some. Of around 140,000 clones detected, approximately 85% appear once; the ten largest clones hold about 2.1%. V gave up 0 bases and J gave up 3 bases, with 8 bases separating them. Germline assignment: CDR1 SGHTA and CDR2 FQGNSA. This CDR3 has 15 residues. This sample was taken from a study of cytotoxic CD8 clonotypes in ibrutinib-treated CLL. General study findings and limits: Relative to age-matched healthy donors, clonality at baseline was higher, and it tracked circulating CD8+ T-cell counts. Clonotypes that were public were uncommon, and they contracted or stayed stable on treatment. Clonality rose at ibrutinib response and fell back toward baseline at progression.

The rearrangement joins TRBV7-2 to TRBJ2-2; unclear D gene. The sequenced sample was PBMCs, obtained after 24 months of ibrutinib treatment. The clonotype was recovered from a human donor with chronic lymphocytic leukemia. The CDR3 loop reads CASSLAGLYTGELFF. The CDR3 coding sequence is TGTGCCAGCAGCTTAGCAGGCCTCTACACCGGGGAGCTGTTTTTT. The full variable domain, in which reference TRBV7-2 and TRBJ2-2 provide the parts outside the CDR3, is GAGVSQSPSNKVTEKGKDVELRCDPISGHTALYWYRQSLGQGLEFLIYFQGNSAPDKSGLPSDRFSAERTGGSVSTLTIQRTQQEDSAVYLCASSLAGLYTGELFFGEGSRLTVL.